These 12 T cell receptor beta chains were sequenced from one sample in a study of blood T cell repertoires in COVID-19 (dated by TCRdb to between 2020 and 2021). Library method: the immunoSEQ multiplex PCR assay. Held by TCRdb, this immuneACCESS table contains in-frame sequences only and omits some clones. Under half of the omission traces to an unresolved V gene where checked; the cause of the rest is unknown. The sample yields 200,000 to 300,000 clones; around 86% were counted once. The top ten clonotypes cover around 2.4% of the sample. The sequencing sample was made of PBMCs or T cells enriched from blood (not recorded which). These receptors all stem from a woman between 18 and 29 years old who had recovered from COVID-19.

This sequence joins TRBV24-1 and TRBJ2-1; D not certain. The CDR3 is 17 residues long. The V end lost 6 bases, the J end lost 5 bases, and 22 bases lay between the germline ends. The germline CDR1 and CDR2 sequences are KGHDR and SFDVKD. The CDR3 nucleotides are TGTGCCACCAGTCCTCGTTTTCGAGAGAAACCCCACAATGAGCAGTTCTTC. Translating gives CATSPRFREKPHNEQFF.

This sequence joins TRBV10-3 and TRBJ1-1, with D possibly TRBD1 on 5 matching bases. This CDR3 has 14 residues. CDR1 and CDR2 from the germline V gene are ENHRY and SYGVKD. V lost 3 bases and J 1 base, leaving 9 bases between the germline ends. In DNA form, the CDR3 reads TGTGCCATCAGTGACCCGGACACGAACACTGAAGCTTTCTTT. Protein product: CAISDPDTNTEAFF.

As concerns this clone: Sequence at one end of the junction differs from germline and may be a read error. V usage is TRBV7-9 and J usage is TRBJ2-3; 8 bases line up with TRBD2. The CDR3 contains 15 residues. CDR1 SEHNR and CDR2 FQNEAQ come from the germline V gene (reference sequence). The CDR3 region is CASNLGLAPTDTQYF. The CDR3, as DNA: TGTGCCAGCAACTTAGGACTAGCCCCTACAGATACGCAGTATTTT.

The V gene is TRBV7-9, the J gene TRBJ2-6, with 8 bases identical to TRBD2. The V segment lost 8 bases and the J segment 1 base; nucleotides outside the gene matches: 10. CDR1 SEHNR and CDR2 FQNEAQ come from the germline V gene (reference sequence). The CDR3 length is 17 residues. CDR3 DNA sequence: TGTGCCAGCCCCCAAATCGGGGGGGCGTCTGGGGCCAACGTCCTGACTTTC. Translated: CASPQIGGASGANVLTF.

This chain joins TRBV7-9 and TRBJ2-1, with D possibly matching TRBD2 (6 bases). The CDR3 totals 17 residues. Per germline, CDR1 SEHNR and CDR2 FQNEAQ (reference sequence). Trimming removed 2 bases from V and 0 bases from J, with 14 bases in between. CDR3 amino acids: CASSLKGFGSSYNEQFF. In DNA, the CDR3 is TGTGCCAGCAGCTTAAAAGGTTTCGGGAGCTCCTACAATGAGCAGTTCTTC.

The rearrangement links TRBV27 to TRBJ1-1, with 7 bases aligning to TRBD1. The CDR3 is 17 amino acids. V was clipped by 6 bases and J by 0 bases; unmatched bases: 13. In germline, CDR1 is MNHEY, CDR2 SMNVEV (reference sequence). In nucleotides, the CDR3 is TGTGCCAGCAGACGCCATGGGACAGAGTCAATGAACACTGAAGCTTTCTTT. It encodes CASRRHGTESMNTEAFF.

The rearrangement joins TRBV28 to TRBJ2-7; no reliable D call. CDR1 is MDHEN, CDR2 SYDVKM, per germline. CDR3 length: 13 amino acids. With 4 bases removed from V and 3 bases from J, the gap between germline ends came to 10 bases. The CDR3 sequence: CASSSTRLYEQYF. In nucleotides, the CDR3 is TGTGCCAGCAGTTCAACCCGACTCTACGAGCAGTACTTC.

This clone was counted a few times. The chain links TRBV9 to TRBJ1-2, with 7 nucleotides matching TRBD1. The germline V gene encodes CDR1 SGDLS and CDR2 YYNGEE. The CDR3 loop spans 16 amino acids. The V gene end was trimmed by 2 bases and the J gene end by 2 bases; junction bases not matched to a gene: 9. The CDR3 sequence: CASSVSTGTDNYGYTF. The CDR3 DNA follows: TGTGCCAGCAGCGTCTCAACCGGGACAGACAACTATGGCTACACCTTC. Drawing the rest from reference TRBV9 and TRBJ1-2, the complete variable domain is DSGVTQTPKHLITATGQRVTLRCSPRSGDLSVYWYQQSLDQGLQFLIQYYNGEERAKGNILERFSAQQFPDLHSELNLSSLELGDSALYFCASSVSTGTDNYGYTFGSGTRLTVV.

This clone appeared once. This chain links TRBV11-2 with TRBJ2-5; 7 positions match TRBD1. The germline V gene encodes CDR1 SGHAT and CDR2 FQNNGV. V shed 0 bases and J 1 base; nucleotides not matched to a gene: 11. The CDR3 runs 18 residues. CDR3 sequence: CASSLDYRGRGPQETQYF. DNA for the CDR3: TGTGCCAGCAGCTTAGATTATAGGGGGCGCGGTCCCCAAGAGACCCAGTACTTC. Complete variable domain (other parts from reference TRBV11-2 and TRBJ2-5): EAGVAQSPRYKIIEKRQSVAFWCNPISGHATLYWYQQILGQGPKLLIQFQNNGVVDDSQLPKDRFSAERLKGVDSTLKIQPAKLEDSAVYLCASSLDYRGRGPQETQYFGPGTRLLVL.

The chain uses TRBV7-9 and TRBJ1-2; maybe TRBD1 (5 bases). CDR1 SEHNR and CDR2 FQNEAQ come from the germline V gene (reference sequence). V was trimmed by 3 bases and J by 10 bases, leaving 9 bases between them. The CDR3 has 11 amino acids. The CDR3 bases are TGTGCCAGCAGCTTTGCAGGGCTCTACACCTTC. Translation gives CASSFAGLYTF.

This clone has more than one count but fewer than ten. V gene TRBV3-1 (or the pseudogene TRBV3-2) combines with J gene TRBJ2-3; TRBD2 matches 8 bases. Germline-derived CDR1 and CDR2 are LGHDT and YNNKEL (reference sequence). This CDR3 has 16 residues. The V segment lost 0 bases and the J segment 2 bases; nucleotides outside the gene matches: 4. In DNA, the CDR3 is TGTGCCAGCAGCCAAGACGTAGCGGGAAACACAGATACGCAGTATTTT. Translating gives CASSQDVAGNTDTQYF.

This sequence joins TRBV4-3 and TRBJ2-2, with 8 positions matching TRBD1. With V trimmed by 3 bases and J by 6 bases, 6 bases remained unmatched. Germline values: CDR1 LGHNA, CDR2 YSLEER. CDR3 size: 15 residues. CDR3 nucleotides: TGCGCCAGCAGCCACTTCAACAGGGGGTCCGGGGAGCTGTTTTTT. This codes for CASSHFNRGSGELFF.